Included here is one TCR beta chain sequence, with context. Its cognate antigen is unknown. This CDR3 spans 13 amino acids. The V gene lost 6 bases and the J gene lost 8 bases, with 17 bases spanning the gap. Germline V gene lookup returns CDR1 DFQATT and CDR2 SNEGSKA (reference sequence). This entry is derived from a study of identical twins. Study-level results: Partly confounded zero-insertion analyses could result from invariant MAIT and iNKT cells.

cDNA carried unique molecular identifiers, and a universal primer site was added by template switching. MiXCR was run by TCRdb on the 5' RACE reads, yielding one entry per CDR3 protein. The data contain fewer than 500,000 distinct CDR3 sequences, around 24% of them seen just once; the ten biggest clones take up roughly 2.8%. These records were also assigned to another study, of T cells expressing NK-cell markers. From that second work: In a group of several donors, dominant NKG2C+ clonotypes represented roughly 1.0-7.0% of CD8+ T cells.

V usage is TRBV20-1 and J usage is TRBJ2-1; D call uncertain. This clonotype originated in a woman aged 18-30 years in good health. Sequenced: CD4+ T cells sorted from blood. DNA of the CDR3: TGCAGTGCCCCCAAAAATTCGGGCGATGAGCAGTTCTTC. Amino acid sequence: CSAPKNSGDEQFF.